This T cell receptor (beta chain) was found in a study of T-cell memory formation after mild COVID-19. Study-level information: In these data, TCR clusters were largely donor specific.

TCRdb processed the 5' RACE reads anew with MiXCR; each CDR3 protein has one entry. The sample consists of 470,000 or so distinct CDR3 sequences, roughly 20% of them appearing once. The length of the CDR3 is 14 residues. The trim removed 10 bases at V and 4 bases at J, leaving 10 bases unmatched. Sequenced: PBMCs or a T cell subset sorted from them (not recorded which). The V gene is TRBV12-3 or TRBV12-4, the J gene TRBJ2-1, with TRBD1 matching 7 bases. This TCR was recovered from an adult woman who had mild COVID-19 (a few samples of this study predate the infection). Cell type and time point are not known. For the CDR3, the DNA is TGTGCCACGAGGAAGGGGGCGCAGTACAATGAGCAGTTCTTC. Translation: CATRKGAQYNEQFF.